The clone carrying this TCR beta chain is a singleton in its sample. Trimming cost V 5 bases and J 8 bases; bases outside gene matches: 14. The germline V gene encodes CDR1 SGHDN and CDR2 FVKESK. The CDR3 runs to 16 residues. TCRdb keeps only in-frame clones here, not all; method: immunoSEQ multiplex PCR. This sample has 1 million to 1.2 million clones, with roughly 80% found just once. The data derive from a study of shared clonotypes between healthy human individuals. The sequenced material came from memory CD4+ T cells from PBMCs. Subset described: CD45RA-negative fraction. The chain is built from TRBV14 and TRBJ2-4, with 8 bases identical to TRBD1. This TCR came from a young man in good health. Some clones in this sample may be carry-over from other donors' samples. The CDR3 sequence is CASSTRTGKGMYIQYF. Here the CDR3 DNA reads TGTGCCAGCAGCACGAGGACAGGGAAGGGGATGTACATTCAGTACTTC.